This T cell receptor (beta chain) was found in a study of T cell responses to AZD1222 COVID-19 vaccine. Profiling relied on immunoSEQ multiplex PCR, and the TCRdb table lists in-frame clones only, not all of them. The sample yields approximately 110,000 clones, approximately 84% seen once. Regarding this clone: The antigen remains unidentified.

Study-level findings and limits: Distributed over spike, vaccine-associated CD4 TCRs predominated at 160-218 and 743-854. Donors were chiefly white British, with a greater number of females, and clonal diversity was perhaps underestimated. The study sampled repertoires only after the peak T cell response.

V was pared by 5 bases and J by 6 bases, with 1 base of the junction left unmatched. The CDR3 spans 12 residues. CDR1 and CDR2 from the germline V gene are MDHEN and SYDVKM. The source is an adult in good health. The V and J genes are TRBV28 and TRBJ1-2, with 9 positions matching TRBD1. The source was peripheral blood, collected on day 0 of AZD1222 vaccination. The CDR3 here is CASSTGGNGYTF. Here the CDR3 DNA reads TGTGCCAGCAGTACAGGGGGCAATGGCTACACCTTC.